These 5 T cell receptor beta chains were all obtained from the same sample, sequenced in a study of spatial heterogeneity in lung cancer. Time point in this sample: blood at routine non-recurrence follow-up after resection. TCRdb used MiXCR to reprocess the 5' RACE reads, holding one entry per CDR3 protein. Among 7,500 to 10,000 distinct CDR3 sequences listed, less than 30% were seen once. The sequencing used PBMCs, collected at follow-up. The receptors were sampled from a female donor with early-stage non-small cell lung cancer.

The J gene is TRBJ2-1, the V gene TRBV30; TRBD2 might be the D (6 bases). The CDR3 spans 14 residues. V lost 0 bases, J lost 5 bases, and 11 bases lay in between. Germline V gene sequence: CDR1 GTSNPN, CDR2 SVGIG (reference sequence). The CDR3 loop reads CAWSVLRTNNEQFF. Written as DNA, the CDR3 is TGTGCCTGGAGTGTACTAAGGACTAACAATGAGCAGTTCTTC. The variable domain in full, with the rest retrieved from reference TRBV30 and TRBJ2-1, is SQTIHQWPATLVQPVGSPLSLECTVEGTSNPNLYWYRQAAGRGLQLLFYSVGIGQISSEVPQNLSASRPQDRQFILSSKKLLLSDSGFYLCAWSVLRTNNEQFFGPGTRLTVL.

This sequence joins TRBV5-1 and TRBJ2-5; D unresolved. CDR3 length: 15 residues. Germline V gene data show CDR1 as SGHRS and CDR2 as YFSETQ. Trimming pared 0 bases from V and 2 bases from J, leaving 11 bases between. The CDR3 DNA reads TGCGCCAGCAGCTTGGAAGTAGGGCGACAAGAGACCCAGTACTTC. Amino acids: CASSLEVGRQETQYF.

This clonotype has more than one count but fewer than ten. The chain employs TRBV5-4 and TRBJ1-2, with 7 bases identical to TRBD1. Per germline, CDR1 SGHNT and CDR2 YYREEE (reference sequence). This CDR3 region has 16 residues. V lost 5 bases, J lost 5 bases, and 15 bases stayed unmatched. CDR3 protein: CASSPGTVGKIYGYTF. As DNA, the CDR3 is TGTGCCAGCAGTCCTGGGACAGTCGGGAAGATATATGGCTACACCTTC.

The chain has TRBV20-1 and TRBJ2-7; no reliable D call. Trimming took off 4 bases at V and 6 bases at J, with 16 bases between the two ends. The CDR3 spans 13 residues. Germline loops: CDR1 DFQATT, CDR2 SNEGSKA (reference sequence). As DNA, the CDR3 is TGCAGTGCTACCGGGCCGGCAGACCGCGAGCAGTACTTC. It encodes CSATGPADREQYF.

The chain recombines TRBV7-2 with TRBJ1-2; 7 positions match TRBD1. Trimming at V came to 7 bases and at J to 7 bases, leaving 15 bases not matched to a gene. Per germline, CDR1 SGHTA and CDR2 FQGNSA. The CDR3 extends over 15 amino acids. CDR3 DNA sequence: TGTGCCAGCATCCCCGAGAGGGGGCTGGGGGTTGGCTACACCTTC. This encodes CASIPERGLGVGYTF.